The 18 T cell receptor beta chains below come from one sample, sequenced in a study of T cell changes during pregnancy in multiple sclerosis. The protocol was immunoSEQ multiplex PCR, while the TCRdb copy is restricted to in-frame clones and leaves out a portion. The data contain tens of thousands of clones, roughly 92% of them singletons. Material: peripheral blood, obtained in the second trimester of pregnancy. These receptors all stem from a female donor with multiple sclerosis, enrolled in a pregnancy study.

V and J are TRBV2 and TRBJ1-1; no clear D gene. This CDR3 is built from 15 residues. Germline assignment: CDR1 SNHLY and CDR2 FYNNEI. V gave up 8 bases and J gave up 0 bases, with 16 bases separating them. The CDR3, as DNA: TGTGCCAGCGCGAAATCACGGACTGTGAACACTGAAGCTTTCTTT. Amino acids: CASAKSRTVNTEAFF.

CDR3 nucleotides: TGTGCAAGTCGCTTAGGTACCCACAGGGAGGGCTCACCCCTCCACTTT. Amino acid sequence: CASRLGTHREGSPLHF. The genes are TRBV12-2 and TRBJ1-6. TRBV12-2 represents a pseudogene. The CDR3 runs to 16 residues.

The rearrangement links TRBV19 to TRBJ1-5; D is perhaps TRBD1 (5 bases). V was cut by 3 bases and J by 1 base, with 10 bases left in between. Per the germline V gene, CDR1 is LNHDA and CDR2 is SQIVND (reference sequence). The CDR3 runs 15 residues. CDR3 in amino acids: CASSIWGVSNQPQHF. The CDR3 DNA reads TGTGCCAGTAGTATCTGGGGGGTCAGCAATCAGCCCCAGCATTTT.

The chain recombines TRBV6-5 with TRBJ2-2; D might be TRBD1 (5 bases). The CDR3 extends over 15 amino acids. Trimming stripped 4 bases from V and 6 bases from J, with 15 bases between. CDR1 is MNHEY and CDR2 is SVGAGI in the germline V gene. The CDR3 DNA is TGTGCCAGCAGTTCAGTAGGGGTTTGGGCCGGGGAGCTGTTTTTT. It encodes CASSSVGVWAGELFF.

CDR3 in DNA: TGTGCCTGGAGTCCGGGTAGCTACGAGCAGTACTTC. It specifies CAWSPGSYEQYF. The chain is built from TRBV30 and TRBJ2-7, with D unresolved. V lost 2 bases, J lost 3 bases, and 8 bases lay in between. This CDR3 has 12 residues. Looked up from germline, CDR1 is GTSNPN and CDR2 is SVGIG (reference sequence).

This clone was detected once. The chain joins TRBV6-7 to TRBJ2-7; the D is unclear. TRBV6-7 is an open reading frame whose function is uncertain. The CDR3 sequence is 11 residues long. The V gene lost 6 bases and the J gene lost 3 bases, with 6 bases spanning the gap. The CDR3 coding sequence is TGTGCCAGCAGCCAGGACTACGAGCAGTACTTC. Encoded protein: CASSQDYEQYF.

V usage is TRBV5-1 and J usage is TRBJ2-5; perhaps TRBD2 as D (5 bases). Germline V CDR1 and CDR2: SGHRS, YFSETQ. CDR3 size: 13 residues. Trimming stripped 2 bases from V and 2 bases from J, with 7 bases between. CDR3 amino acids: CASSFGVQETQYF. CDR3 in DNA: TGCGCCAGCAGCTTCGGGGTACAAGAGACCCAGTACTTC.

This chain uses TRBV29-1 with TRBJ1-6; 10 positions match TRBD1. J lost 10 bases, V lost 4 bases, and 7 bases had no gene match. The germline gives CDR1 SQVTM, CDR2 ANQGSEA. The CDR3 totals 14 residues. The CDR3: CSVGTGTGDSPLHF. Here the CDR3 DNA reads TGCAGCGTTGGTACCGGGACAGGGGACTCACCCCTCCACTTT.

This chain uses TRBV9 with TRBJ2-2; possibly TRBD2 for D (6 bases). The CDR3 is made up of 18 amino acids. Trimming cost V 1 base and J 5 bases, with 21 bases left between them. In germline, CDR1 is SGDLS, CDR2 YYNGEE. The CDR3 nucleotides read TGTGCCAGCAGCGTATTGGTTCGGGGAGGAGGGGCAACCGGGGAGCTGTTTTTT. It codes for CASSVLVRGGGATGELFF.

This clone has just a few counts. V usage is TRBV7-2 and J usage is TRBJ1-1, with 11 nucleotides matching TRBD1. The V gene end was trimmed by 0 bases and the J gene end by 6 bases; junction bases not matched to a gene: 3. Looked up from germline, CDR1 is SGHTA and CDR2 is FQGNSA. The CDR3 length is 15 residues. CDR3 nucleotides: TGTGCCAGCAGCTTAGCCCGGGGACAGGGGGCTGAAGCTTTCTTT. Its protein is CASSLARGQGAEAFF. Complete variable domain (other parts from reference TRBV7-2 and TRBJ1-1): GAGVSQSPSNKVTEKGKDVELRCDPISGHTALYWYRQSLGQGLEFLIYFQGNSAPDKSGLPSDRFSAERTGGSVSTLTIQRTQQEDSAVYLCASSLARGQGAEAFFGQGTRLTVV.

The chain links TRBV14 to TRBJ2-3; no clear D. Between the trimmed V and J ends, which lost 0 bases and 3 bases, there was a span of 16 bases. This CDR3 is 17 amino acids long. Germline loops: CDR1 SGHDN, CDR2 FVKESK. The CDR3 reads CASSQDLFGAGTDTQYF. Here the CDR3 DNA reads TGTGCCAGCAGCCAAGACCTATTCGGAGCCGGGACAGATACGCAGTATTTT.

The chain employs TRBV5-1 and TRBJ1-1, with TRBD1 matching 11 bases. The CDR3 is 16 amino acids. In germline, CDR1 is SGHRS, CDR2 YFSETQ. Trimming removed 6 bases from V and 4 bases from J; junction bases left unmatched: 11. CDR3 loop: CASTHTGTGGPTEAFF. The CDR3 bases are TGCGCCAGCACTCATACCGGGACAGGGGGTCCCACTGAAGCTTTCTTT. The whole variable domain, remainder taken from reference TRBV5-1 and TRBJ1-1, is KAGVTQTPRYLIKTRGQQVTLSCSPISGHRSVSWYQQTPGQGLQFLFEYFSETQRNKGNFPGRFSGRQFSNSRSEMNVSTLELGDSALYLCASTHTGTGGPTEAFFGQGTRLTVV.

This clone was seen only once. The chain joins TRBV6-1 to TRBJ1-2; perhaps TRBD1 as D (5 bases). Looked up from germline, CDR1 is MNHNS and CDR2 is SASEGT. The CDR3 length is 14 residues. V was cut by 7 bases and J by 7 bases, with 19 bases left in between. CDR3 protein: CASIMSGDRVGYTF. The CDR3 nucleotides read TGTGCCAGCATCATGTCGGGGGATCGGGTTGGCTACACCTTC.

The rearrangement uses TRBV9 and TRBJ2-1; possible D gene TRBD2, 5 bases. CDR1 is SGDLS, CDR2 YYNGEE, per germline. The V end lost 4 bases, the J end lost 2 bases, and 7 bases lay between the germline ends. The CDR3 length is 13 residues. The CDR3 protein is CASSPGTYNEQFF. As DNA, the CDR3 is TGTGCCAGCAGCCCCGGGACCTACAATGAGCAGTTCTTC.

The V and J genes are TRBV7-9 and TRBJ2-1; TRBD2 aligns across 10 bases. Per germline, CDR1 SEHNR and CDR2 FQNEAQ (reference sequence). The CDR3 is made up of 13 amino acids. With 7 bases clipped from V and 4 bases from J, the junction kept 1 base outside the gene matches. The CDR3 sequence is CASKLAGYNEQFF. The DNA for the CDR3 is TGTGCCAGCAAACTAGCGGGGTACAATGAGCAGTTCTTC. Together with reference TRBV7-9 and TRBJ2-1, the CDR3 gives the full variable domain: DTGVSQNPRHKITKRGQNVTFRCDPISEHNRLYWYRQTLGQGPEFLTYFQNEAQLEKSRLLSDRFSAERPKGSFSTLEIQRTEQGDSAMYLCASKLAGYNEQFFGPGTRLTVL.

The chain employs TRBV7-2 and TRBJ2-1; TRBD1 aligns across 10 bases. Losses at the gene ends were 1 base for V and 6 bases for J; bases not matched to a gene: 0. Germline V CDR1 and CDR2: SGHTA, FQGNSA. The CDR3 totals 14 residues. CDR3 sequence: CASSLGDRGNEQFF. The CDR3 DNA reads as TGTGCCAGCAGCTTAGGGGACAGGGGCAATGAGCAGTTCTTC.

With regard to this clone: One end of the junction is discordant with germline, which a read error may explain. The genes are TRBV5-6 and TRBJ2-2; 7 nucleotides align to TRBD1. This CDR3 comprises 16 residues. Looked up from germline, CDR1 is SGHDT and CDR2 is YYEEEE. In nucleotides, the CDR3 is TGTGCCAGCAGCTTGTTTAGGGGGCGAGTGACCGAGGAGCTGTTTTTT. Its translation is CASSLFRGRVTEELFF.

V gene TRBV19 combines with J gene TRBJ2-3, with 11 bases that match TRBD2. The CDR3 has 16 residues. Germline CDR1 reads LNHDA; CDR2 reads SQIVND (reference sequence). J gave up 7 bases and V 5 bases, and 11 bases lay outside the gene matches. The CDR3 nucleotides read TGTGCCAGTAGTTTGACTGTAGCGGGGGGGCTGAATACGCAGTATTTT. Its protein product is CASSLTVAGGLNTQYF.